Each of the 21 T cell receptor beta chains below was sequenced from the same sample in a study of blood T cell repertoires in COVID-19. Measured with immunoSEQ multiplex PCR; TCRdb has only the in-frame clones, and not every one. The sample lists about 250,000 clones; about 82% were seen once. Sequenced material: peripheral blood. The receptors here all came from a woman older than 75 with COVID-19, enrolled during active disease.

The V and J genes are TRBV11-3 and TRBJ2-1; D may be TRBD1 (6 bases). The length of the CDR3 is 13 residues. CDR1 is SGHNT, CDR2 YENEEA, per germline. V was cut by 5 bases and J by 7 bases, with 12 bases left in between. The CDR3 is CASSPETGNEQFF. The DNA for the CDR3 is TGTGCCAGCAGCCCAGAAACAGGGAATGAGCAGTTCTTC.

The V call is TRBV13, the J call TRBJ2-1, with 11 bases identical to TRBD2. With 2 bases clipped from V and 8 bases from J, the junction kept 5 bases outside the gene matches. Germline V gene data show CDR1 as PRHDT and CDR2 as FYEKMQ (reference sequence). The CDR3 length is 15 residues. This CDR3 reads CASSLRLAGRYEQFF. CDR3 nucleotides: TGTGCCAGCAGCTTAAGACTAGCGGGGAGGTATGAGCAGTTCTTC.

This clone has just a few counts. V usage is TRBV28 and J usage is TRBJ1-5; 8 bases are shared with TRBD1. The CDR3 consists of 14 residues. The V gene's germline CDR1 is MDHEN and CDR2 SYDVKM. With 6 bases clipped from V and 2 bases from J, the junction kept 3 bases outside the gene matches. The CDR3 is CASRIQGGNQPQHF. Here the CDR3 DNA reads TGTGCCAGCAGGATACAGGGGGGCAATCAGCCCCAGCATTTT. The full variable domain, with the rest looked up from reference TRBV28 and TRBJ1-5, is DVKVTQSSRYLVKRTGEKVFLECVQDMDHENMFWYRQDPGLGLRLIYFSYDVKMKEKGDIPEGYSVSREKKERFSLILESASTNQTSMYLCASRIQGGNQPQHFGDGTRLSIL.

The chain uses TRBV7-8 and TRBJ1-5; perhaps TRBD1 as D (5 bases). V dropped 4 bases and J dropped 6 bases, with 16 bases sitting between them. This CDR3 is 15 amino acids long. Germline V gene data show CDR1 as SGHVS and CDR2 as FQNEAQ. CDR3 sequence (DNA): TGTGCCAGCAGCTCTACAGGCAGGGAGGCTCAGCCCCAGCATTTT. Translating it yields CASSSTGREAQPQHF.

The V and J genes are TRBV5-1 and TRBJ1-1, with 8 bases fitting TRBD1. Germline lookup yields CDR1 SGHRS and CDR2 YFSETQ. The CDR3 totals 15 residues. Trimming cost V 2 bases and J 1 base; bases outside gene matches: 4. The CDR3 sequence is CASSFTGGKNTEAFF. The DNA for the CDR3 is TGCGCCAGCAGCTTCACAGGGGGGAAGAACACTGAAGCTTTCTTT.

The J gene is TRBJ1-1, the V gene TRBV5-1; D is perhaps TRBD1 (5 bases). Deletions cut 0 bases from V and 4 bases from J, with 19 bases between. Per the germline V gene, CDR1 is SGHRS and CDR2 is YFSETQ. The CDR3 is made up of 17 amino acids. The CDR3 DNA sequence: TGCGCCAGCAGCTTGGAAGGGACGGGAGGGGCAGGCACTGAAGCTTTCTTT. This gives the protein CASSLEGTGGAGTEAFF.

The V and J genes are TRBV3-1 (or the pseudogene TRBV3-2) and TRBJ2-5, with TRBD2 identical over 9 bases. V dropped 2 bases and J dropped 5; count of bases not matched to a gene: 9. The CDR3 is 16 amino acids. Germline assignment: CDR1 LGHDT and CDR2 YNNKEL (reference sequence). This chain's CDR3 is CASSQMAGGPGETQYF. CDR3 sequence (DNA): TGTGCCAGCAGCCAAATGGCGGGGGGGCCCGGGGAGACCCAGTACTTC.

This clone has just one count. V and J are TRBV6-6 and TRBJ1-5, with no clear D. The CDR3 runs 14 residues. V lost 2 bases and J 0 bases, leaving 5 bases between the germline ends. Germline CDR1 is MNHNY and CDR2 is SVGAGI (reference sequence). The CDR3 protein is CASSYLNSNQPQHF. The CDR3 DNA reads as TGTGCCAGCAGTTACCTAAATAGCAATCAGCCCCAGCATTTT.

The V and J genes are TRBV6-5 and TRBJ1-1; perhaps TRBD1 as D (5 bases). Germline V gives CDR1 MNHEY, CDR2 SVGAGI. CDR3 length: 14 amino acids. The CDR3 DNA follows: TGTGCAGCCGAGTCTGGAGGGACGAACACTGAAGCTTTCTTT. Protein product: CAAESGGTNTEAFF.

The chain is built from TRBV28 and TRBJ1-2, with a possible D match to TRBD1 (5 bases). This CDR3 comprises 11 residues. V lost 4 bases to trimming and J lost 8 bases, with 8 bases between them. Germline V gene sequence: CDR1 MDHEN, CDR2 SYDVKM. CDR3: CASSSGFGYTF. The CDR3 DNA reads TGTGCCAGCAGTTCAGGGTTCGGCTACACCTTC.

This clone was seen a few times. The chain recombines TRBV6-4 with TRBJ1-2; TRBD1 matches at 10 bases. Looked up from germline, CDR1 is MRHNA and CDR2 is SNTAGT. Germline trimming cut 5 bases from V and 5 bases from J; bases unmatched to any gene: 5. This CDR3 spans 14 amino acids. The CDR3 region is CASSPGQGTYGYTF. The CDR3 nucleotides are TGTGCCAGCAGTCCGGGACAGGGGACTTATGGCTACACCTTC.

The chain employs TRBV2 and TRBJ2-3; D is unclear. Trimming pared 7 bases from V and 2 bases from J, leaving 4 bases between. The CDR3 sequence is 11 residues long. From germline, CDR1 is SNHLY and CDR2 FYNNEI. CDR3 residues: CASTNTDTQYF. The CDR3 coding sequence is TGTGCCAGCACTAACACAGATACGCAGTATTTT.

V gene TRBV19 combines with J gene TRBJ1-2, with unresolved D. V gave up 6 bases and J gave up 0 bases, with 17 bases separating them. CDR1 is LNHDA and CDR2 is SQIVND in the germline V gene (reference sequence). This CDR3 is 16 amino acids long. The CDR3 DNA sequence: TGTGCCAGTAGGCCACTCCAGACGACTTCTAACTATGGCTACACCTTC. This encodes CASRPLQTTSNYGYTF.

The chain recombines TRBV2 with TRBJ2-4, with 13 bases that match TRBD2. The CDR3 has 16 residues. Germline loops: CDR1 SNHLY, CDR2 FYNNEI. Unmatched junction bases numbered 10, after V lost 8 bases and J lost 6 bases. The CDR3 bases are TGTGCCAGCGTCAAATTGACTAGCGGGGGGCCAAACATTCAGTACTTC. Protein: CASVKLTSGGPNIQYF.

The chain is built from TRBV19 and TRBJ2-3; D might be TRBD2 (6 bases). V lost 5 bases and J lost 3, with 15 bases in between. Germline values: CDR1 LNHDA, CDR2 SQIVND (reference sequence). The CDR3 has 15 residues. The CDR3 loop reads CASSLAPGLTDTQYF. In DNA form, the CDR3 reads TGTGCCAGTAGTCTCGCCCCGGGACTGACAGATACGCAGTATTTT.

This clone has just a few counts. V usage is TRBV29-1 and J usage is TRBJ1-1; the D gene is possibly TRBD1 (6 bases). V lost 6 bases to trimming and J lost 0 bases, with 11 bases between them. The CDR3 consists of 13 residues. Germline V lookup: CDR1 SQVTM, CDR2 ANQGSEA. The CDR3 loop reads CSVVGQLNTEAFF. As DNA, the CDR3 is TGCAGCGTCGTAGGACAGTTGAACACTGAAGCTTTCTTT. Variable domain in full (rest from reference TRBV29-1 and TRBJ1-1): SAVISQKPSRDICQRGTSLTIQCQVDSQVTMMFWYRQQPGQSLTLIATANQGSEATYESGFVIDKFPISRPNLTFSTLTVSNMSPEDSSIYLCSVVGQLNTEAFFGQGTRLTVV.

This rearrangement joins TRBV18 to TRBJ2-6; D may be TRBD1 (5 bases). This CDR3 has 16 residues. Trimming pared 1 base from V and 0 bases from J, leaving 7 bases between. CDR1 and CDR2 (germline): KGHSH, LQKENI. The DNA for the CDR3 is TGTGCCAGCTCACCACTACAGGACTCTGGGGCCAACGTCCTGACTTTC. Amino acid sequence: CASSPLQDSGANVLTF. Based on the CDR3 plus reference TRBV18 and TRBJ2-6, the full variable domain is NAGVMQNPRHLVRRRGQEARLRCSPMKGHSHVYWYRQLPEEGLKFMVYLQKENIIDESGMPKERFSAEFPKEGPSILRIQQVVRGDSAAYFCASSPLQDSGANVLTFGAGSRLTVL.

This rearrangement joins TRBV19 to TRBJ1-4; D remains unclear. The CDR3 loop spans 12 amino acids. V gave up 7 bases and J gave up 8 bases, with 11 bases separating them. The germline CDR1 and CDR2 sequences are LNHDA and SQIVND (reference sequence). CDR3 DNA sequence: TGTGCCAGTAATCCGGCGGGGGAAAAACTGTTTTTT. Amino acids: CASNPAGEKLFF.

The rearrangement links TRBV29-1 to TRBJ2-1; 9 bases agree with TRBD1. The CDR3 has 13 residues. V lost 6 bases and J lost 5; bases outside the gene matches: 5. Germline V gene lookup returns CDR1 SQVTM and CDR2 ANQGSEA. The CDR3 here is CSVGGQGNNEQFF. The CDR3 DNA is TGCAGCGTCGGGGGACAGGGTAACAATGAGCAGTTCTTC.

The chain uses TRBV2 and TRBJ2-7, with TRBD1 matching over 7 bases. Losses at the gene ends were 6 bases for V and 0 bases for J; bases not matched to a gene: 5. The CDR3 spans 14 residues. The germline V gene encodes CDR1 SNHLY and CDR2 FYNNEI. CDR3 loop: CASRFRGSSYEQYF. The CDR3 coding sequence is TGTGCCAGCAGATTCAGGGGGAGCTCCTACGAGCAGTACTTC.

The J gene is TRBJ1-5, the V gene TRBV5-6; 7 bases match TRBD1. J gave up 0 bases and V 4 bases, and 4 bases lay outside the gene matches. This CDR3 contains 15 residues. Germline CDR1 is SGHDT and CDR2 is YYEEEE. The CDR3 DNA is TGTGCCAGCAGCGCGGGACAGCTTAGCAATCAGCCCCAGCATTTT. Encoded protein: CASSAGQLSNQPQHF.